This TCR beta chain was recorded in a study of beta chain features in type 1 diabetes. The study, taken as a whole, reports: Lower insertion and higher deletion counts appeared at VDJ junctions in type 1 diabetes patients.

Isolated RNA was reverse transcribed in full, so expressed TCRB transcripts were sequenced. Sequencing used immunoSEQ multiplex PCR; TCRdb keeps in-frame clones, though not all of them. This table has about 150,000 clones, roughly 8.1% appearing once. The CDR3 consists of 14 residues. Trimming removed 4 bases from V and 7 bases from J; junction bases left unmatched: 8. CDR1 and CDR2 from the germline V gene are SGHRS and YFSETQ. This clone was counted between two and nine times. Its antigen is unknown. This clonotype originated in a man younger than 35 in good health. The source material was central memory CD4+ T cells from blood. The V and J genes are TRBV5-1 and TRBJ2-5; 9 positions agree with TRBD1. The CDR3 here is CASSARDRDATQYF. The DNA of the CDR3 is TGCGCCAGCAGCGCCCGGGACAGGGATGCGACCCAGTACTTC.